This T cell receptor beta chain was found in a study of cytomegalovirus exposure and HLA in healthy donors. General study results and limits: There were fewer than 200 TCR beta chains listed as cytomegalovirus-associated.

60 Vbeta and 13 Jbeta primers were used in PCR. TCRdb's table, derived via immunoSEQ multiplex PCR, lists solely in-frame clones and lacks some. The table lists approximately 120,000 clones, over 60% of them singletons. The V gene end was trimmed by 10 bases and the J gene end by 8 bases; junction bases not matched to a gene: 5. From germline, CDR1 is MNHEY and CDR2 SVGAGI. The CDR3 consists of 12 residues. A note on this clone: Its antigen remains unknown.

Sequencing was carried out using PBMCs. This receptor was taken from a man younger than 45 in good health and CMV-seronegative. The chain joins TRBV6-5 to TRBJ2-2; 9 nucleotides line up with TRBD1. CDR3 nucleotide sequence: TGTGCCACACAGGGGGCTAGGGGGGAGCTGTTTTTT. It encodes CATQGARGELFF.